Listed below are T cell receptor beta chains from one sample, sequenced in a study of Ad26.COV2.S vaccination and SARS-CoV-2 variants. Assay used: immunoSEQ multiplex PCR; TCRdb lists only in-frame clones, some missing. The table records some 190,000 clones, around nine tenths of them present only once. The sequenced sample was peripheral blood, obtained after recovery from COVID-19. These TCRs come from a human donor who had recovered from COVID-19. Each CDR3 is given with its conserved first and last residue. The D gene is left open where the match is weak. Expanded clones are given a class, and other clones once, few, many or no size at all.

>TRBJ2-1|NA|TRBV27|TRBD2
TGTGCCAGCAGTCCCGGGAGGGATGAGCAGTTCTTC
CASSPGRDEQFF
>TRBJ1-1|NA|TRBV6-5|NA
TGTGCCAGCTCCTGGGCGGCCGAAAGGAACACTGAAGCTTTCTTT
CASSWAAERNTEAFF
>TRBJ1-3|NA|TRBV5-4|TRBD1
TGTGCCAGCAGCTTGGGTGCGACAGGGGCTGGAAACACCATATATTTT
CASSLGATGAGNTIYF
>TRBJ1-6|NA|TRBV27|NA
TGTGCCAGCAGTTTCGTCAGCCTTAATTCACCCCTCCACTTT
CASSFVSLNSPLHF
>TRBJ1-1|NA|TRBV6-6|NA
TGTGCCAGCAGTTACATTTTGGGGCGAGACACTGAAGCTTTCTTT
CASSYILGRDTEAFF
>TRBJ2-1|NA|TRBV4-2|TRBD2
TGTGCCAGCAGCCAAGATGGATCTAGCGGGAGTGGAAATGAGCAGTTCTTC
CASSQDGSSGSGNEQFF
>TRBJ2-3|NA|TRBV6-5|NA
TGTGCCAGCAGTTACTCGCTAGCAGCAGATACGCAGTATTTT
CASSYSLAADTQYF
>TRBJ2-1|NA|TRBV14|NA
TGTGCCAGCAGCCAATTAGTAGGACCTGTGACCTACAATGAGCAGTTCTTC
CASSQLVGPVTYNEQFF
>TRBJ1-5|NA|TRBV3-1/TRBV3-2|NA
TGTGCCAGCAGCCCGGGGGGTGGCAATCAGCCCCAGCATTTT
CASSPGGGNQPQHF
>TRBJ1-6|few|TRBV4-2|NA
TGTGCCAGCAGCCAAGAGTTTATCGGCGTCTCCTATAATTCACCCCTCCACTTT
CASSQEFIGVSYNSPLHF
>TRBJ2-1|NA|TRBV11-3|TRBD2
TGTGCCAGCAGCTTAGGCGGACTAGCCTACAATGAGCAGTTCTTC
CASSLGGLAYNEQFF
>TRBJ1-5|NA|TRBV2|NA
TGTGCCAGCAGTGTATCAGGGGCCAATCAGCCCCAGCATTTT
CASSVSGANQPQHF
>TRBJ2-3|NA|TRBV5-4|NA
TGTGCCAGCACCTCTTCCGGCATAAGGAATACGCAGTATTTT
CASTSSGIRNTQYF
>TRBJ2-3|once|TRBV15|NA
TGTGCCACCAGCAGAGCCACAGATACGCAGTATTTT
CATSRATDTQYF
>TRBJ1-5|many|TRBV3-1/TRBV3-2|NA
TGTGCCAGCAGCCTAGGCGGGGCCAGAAAGGGGCCCCAGCATTTT
CASSLGGARKGPQHF
>TRBJ1-5|NA|TRBV24-1|NA
TGTGCCACCAGTGATTCGGATGGGAACCAGCCCCAGCATTTT
CATSDSDGNQPQHF
>TRBJ1-1|NA|TRBV10-2|NA
TGCGCCAGCAAAAGATCCGGTTCAAATGAAGCTTTCTTT
CASKRSGSNEAFF
>TRBJ1-3|NA|TRBV7-2|NA
TGTGCCAGCAGCCACCTGACACCGACCTCTGGAAACACCATATATTTT
CASSHLTPTSGNTIYF
>TRBJ1-3|NA|TRBV6-5|NA
TGTGCCAGCAGTTACGCCTCGGACTCTGGAAACACCATATATTTT
CASSYASDSGNTIYF
>TRBJ2-7|NA|TRBV14|NA
TGTGCCAGCAGCCAAGACGAGACATGGGGGGACCCCCTAGAGGAGCAGTACTTC
CASSQDETWGDPLEEQYF
>TRBJ1-1|once|TRBV16|NA
TGTGCCAGCAGCCAGGGGGGATGGCAGAACACTGAAGCTTTCTTT
CASSQGGWQNTEAFF
>TRBJ1-2|few|TRBV7-3|TRBD1
TGTGCCAGCAGCATCTCCCCCGGGACAGGGGTCCCTTGGACCTTC
CASSISPGTGVPWTF
>TRBJ2-7|NA|TRBV7-8|TRBD2
TGTGCCAGCAGCCCAGGACTAGTCTCCTACGAGCAGTACTTC
CASSPGLVSYEQYF
>TRBJ2-7|NA|TRBV3-1/TRBV3-2|NA
TGTGCCAGCAGCCATTCCGACTACGAGCAGTACTTC
CASSHSDYEQYF
>TRBJ2-2|NA|TRBV29-1|NA
TGCAGCGTTGAGGGCTCCGGGACTGGAGAGGGACTTTGGGGGGAGCTGTTTTTT
CSVEGSGTGEGLWGELFF
>TRBJ2-2|NA|TRBV7-8|TRBD1
TGTGCCAGCAGCTTCCGGGACAGGGCCGGGGAGCTGTTTTTT
CASSFRDRAGELFF
>TRBJ2-1|NA|TRBV4-2|NA
TGTGCCAGCAGCCGGGTCGATTCCGACCCCTACAATGAGCAGTTCTTC
CASSRVDSDPYNEQFF
>TRBJ1-1|NA|TRBV7-3|NA
TGTGCCAGCAGCTTAGCAGGGGTAGGCACTGAAGCTTTCTTT
CASSLAGVGTEAFF
>TRBJ1-1|NA|TRBV12-3/TRBV12-4|TRBD1
TGTGCCAGCAGTACAGGGGGCACTGAAGCTTTCTTT
CASSTGGTEAFF
>TRBJ2-1|NA|TRBV14|TRBD2
TGTGCCAGCAGCCCCATAGCGGGAGGGAGCATGGGTGAGCAGTTCTTC
CASSPIAGGSMGEQFF
>TRBJ1-1|NA|TRBV6-2/TRBV6-3|NA
TGTGCCAGCAGTTACCGGGAAATGGGCACTGAAGCTTTCTTT
CASSYREMGTEAFF
>TRBJ1-1|NA|TRBV7-9|NA
TGTGCCAGCAGCTTAGAGTTGGTCCTGGGAGCTTTCTTT
CASSLELVLGAFF
>TRBJ2-7|NA|TRBV28|NA
TGTGCCAGCAGTTCCCACGGAAGTCTGAGCTCCTACGAGCAGTACTTC
CASSSHGSLSSYEQYF
>TRBJ1-4|NA|TRBV4-1|NA
TGCGCCAGCAGCCACAAAAAGGGGGAGTCAGTGGGAGTCAAAAATGAAAAACTGTTTTTT
CASSHKKGESVGVKNEKLFF
>TRBJ2-1|NA|TRBV18|NA
TGTGCCAGCTCACCGGTTCGCCCTAGCTCCTACAATGAGCAGTTCTTC
CASSPVRPSSYNEQFF
>TRBJ1-2|NA|TRBV6-5|NA
TGTGCCAGCAGGAGAGGAGGGTCAACAAAGTATGGCTACACCTTC
CASRRGGSTKYGYTF
>TRBJ2-7|NA|TRBV29-1|NA
TGCAGCGTTGGGGCAGAGGGGCGGATCTACGAGCAGTACTTC
CSVGAEGRIYEQYF
>TRBJ1-6|NA|TRBV2|TRBD1
TGTGCCAGCAGTCCCGGACAGGCCATTAATTCACCCCTCCACTTT
CASSPGQAINSPLHF
>TRBJ2-1|NA|TRBV10-3|TRBD1
TGTGCCATCAGTGAGAAGGGGGCAAGCTCCTACAATGAGCAGTTCTTC
CAISEKGASSYNEQFF
>TRBJ1-2|NA|TRBV10-3|NA
TGTGCCATCAGTGATTGGCACCAAAACTATGGCTACACCTTC
CAISDWHQNYGYTF
>TRBJ2-2|NA|TRBV2|NA
TGTGCCAGCAGACAGGTTGTGAACACCGGGGAGCTGTTTTTT
CASRQVVNTGELFF
>TRBJ2-5|NA|TRBV11-2|TRBD2
TGTGCCAGCAGCTTAAGCGGGGGAGCCATGAGGACCCAGTACTTC
CASSLSGGAMRTQYF
>TRBJ1-2|NA|TRBV9|NA
TGTGCCAGCAGCGTAGTGGAAGGGTTTGGTGGGGGCTACACCTTC
CASSVVEGFGGGYTF
>TRBJ2-1|NA|TRBV30|TRBD2
TGTGCCTGGAACCCCCGATTAGCGGGCGACGATGAGCAGTTCTTC
CAWNPRLAGDDEQFF
>TRBJ1-5|NA|TRBV6-6|NA
TGTGCCAGCAGTAGGGACAAAAGCAATCAGCCCCAGCATTTT
CASSRDKSNQPQHF
>TRBJ2-5|NA|TRBV3-1/TRBV3-2|TRBD2
TGTGCCAGCAGCCAGAAGGAAGTGCTAGCGGCCGAAGAGACCCAGTACTTC
CASSQKEVLAAEETQYF
>TRBJ2-7|once|TRBV3-1/TRBV3-2|TRBD2
TGTGCCAGCAGCCAACCGAGGCAGCGGGAGAAACAGTACTTC
CASSQPRQREKQYF
>TRBJ2-5|NA|TRBV7-2|NA
TGTGCCAGCAGCTTAAATCGGAGCCCGGCCCAAGAGACCCAGTACTTC
CASSLNRSPAQETQYF
>TRBJ1-5|NA|TRBV18|TRBD1
TGTGCCAGCTCACCTGGACAGGGGCGCCAGTTTTTT
CASSPGQGRQFF
>TRBJ1-5|NA|TRBV19|TRBD1
TGTGCCAGTAGTAGCGGACAGGTCTTCAAGTCTAGCAATCAGCCCCAGCATTTT
CASSSGQVFKSSNQPQHF
>TRBJ1-5|NA|TRBV27|NA
TGTGCCAGCAGTCCCCCCCGGAGGGCCGGACGGGGTCAGCCCCAGCATTTT
CASSPPRRAGRGQPQHF
>TRBJ1-1|NA|TRBV5-1|TRBD1
TGCGCCAGCAGCCCCGCAGGGGGTACTGAAGCTTTCTTT
CASSPAGGTEAFF
>TRBJ1-5|NA|TRBV4-1|TRBD1
TGCGCCAGCAGCCAACCGGGACAGCGGGGGCCCCAGCATTTT
CASSQPGQRGPQHF
>TRBJ2-3|once|TRBV5-1|TRBD2
TGCGCCAGCAGCTTGGGGGCTAGCGGGGGTACAGATACGCAGTATTTT
CASSLGASGGTDTQYF
>TRBJ2-3|NA|TRBV19|TRBD2
TGTGCCAGTAGTATGGGACTAGCGGCAGATACGCAGTATTTT
CASSMGLAADTQYF
>TRBJ2-3|NA|TRBV7-6|TRBD2
TGTGCCAGCAGCCCCGCCCGGGGGGGCGCGCCAGATACGCAGTATTTT
CASSPARGGAPDTQYF
>TRBJ1-4|NA|TRBV5-1|NA
TGCGCCAGCACACCCCGGGGGCGCGGGGCTAATGAAAAACTGTTTTTT
CASTPRGRGANEKLFF
>TRBJ2-2|NA|TRBV2|TRBD2
TGTGCCAGCGGGACTAGCGGGGGGATCTACACCGGGGAGCTGTTTTTT
CASGTSGGIYTGELFF
>TRBJ2-2|NA|TRBV6-5|NA
TGTGCCAGCACCGACAGCATTAACACCGGGGAGCTGTTTTTT
CASTDSINTGELFF
>TRBJ2-4|NA|TRBV4-1|TRBD2
TGCGCCAGCAGCCAAGGAGCGGTAGCGGGACGTCTCCGGGTAAACATTCAGTACTTC
CASSQGAVAGRLRVNIQYF